The clone carrying this T cell receptor (beta chain) has just a few counts. The antigen is undetermined. The data were taken from a study of blood T cells in healthy people across ages. Each donor was a healthy Caucasian individual from Russia, aged roughly 6 to 95. CDR3 length: 14 amino acids. Germline CDR1 and CDR2: MNHEY and SMNVEV (reference sequence). Study observations and caveats: Strong correlation linked observed beta diversity and percent naive T cells.

Combining a sample-barcoded 5' primer with a J-beta primer mix, a second PCR ran for roughly 7 to 12 cycles. TCRdb reanalysed the 5' RACE reads using MiXCR and keeps one entry per CDR3 protein. In the table there are fewer than 1 million distinct CDR3 sequences, under 45% of which are singletons. The TCR originated in a man aged 60-69 years in good health. The sequenced sample was blood. The chain couples TRBV27 to TRBJ2-4; D call uncertain. The J call is uncertain, as TRBJ2-7 better fits the DNA end. CDR3 sequence: CASRSRVTSLEQYF. CDR3 sequence (DNA): TGTGCCAGCAGGTCAAGGGTCACCTCCCTCGAGCAGTACTTC.